Listed here are 26 T cell receptor beta chains from one sample, sequenced in a study of CD8 T cells in Susac syndrome. Reverse transcription of about 0.45 to 1 ug RNA was performed with random hexamers. TCRdb redid the calling of the immunoSEQ multiplex PCR reads with MiXCR, one entry per CDR3 protein. The sample carries around 170,000 distinct CDR3 sequences, about 94% recorded once. The sequencing sample was made of CD4+ T cells from PBMCs. Receptors originate from a human donor with Susac syndrome.

The chain has TRBV1 and TRBJ2-5; TRBD2 reflects the table's D call only, with no check against the DNA. TRBV1 is recorded as a pseudogene. The CDR3 consists of 17 residues. The CDR3 DNA follows: TGCACCAGCAGCCAACCGACTAGCGGGGGGCGATGGGAGACCCAGTACTTC. Encoded protein: CTSSQPTSGGRWETQYF.

This chain joins TRBV28 and TRBJ1-5; 7 bases match TRBD1. V lost 4 bases to trimming and J lost 0 bases; unmatched junction nucleotides: 3. Germline values: CDR1 MDHEN, CDR2 SYDVKM. This CDR3 region has 15 residues. The chain's CDR3 is CASSSDRYSNQPQHF. The DNA of the CDR3 is TGTGCCAGCAGTTCGGACAGGTATAGCAATCAGCCCCAGCATTTT.

J is TRBJ1-2 and V is TRBV4-2; D is undetermined. Germline-derived CDR1 and CDR2 are LGHNA and YNFKEQ. CDR3 length: 13 amino acids. V lost 1 base and J 2 bases, leaving 5 bases between the germline ends. The CDR3 DNA follows: TGTGCCAGCAGCCAAGTAGGCAACTATGGCTACACCTTC. The encoded protein is CASSQVGNYGYTF.

This clonotype showed up just a few times. The V and J genes are TRBV6-1 and TRBJ2-7, with D tentatively TRBD1 or TRBD2 (5 bases each). Germline-derived CDR1 and CDR2 are MNHNS and SASEGT. This CDR3 is built from 15 residues. The ends were cut back, 7 bases at V and 3 bases at J, with 19 bases in the middle. The CDR3 protein is CASTGTESTNYEQYF. The CDR3 DNA reads TGTGCCAGCACTGGGACGGAGTCTACAAACTACGAGCAGTACTTC.

The chain is built from TRBV20-1 and TRBJ1-1; no clear D. This CDR3 region has 12 residues. V was cut by 2 bases and J by 4 bases, with 8 bases left in between. Germline-derived CDR1 and CDR2 are DFQATT and SNEGSKA (reference sequence). The CDR3 loop is CSARRAGTEAFF. Here the CDR3 DNA reads TGCAGTGCTAGACGGGCGGGCACTGAAGCTTTCTTT.

The chain uses TRBV18 and TRBJ2-5; D gene ambiguous. Looked up from germline, CDR1 is KGHSH and CDR2 is LQKENI. V shed 1 base and J shed 5 bases, with 14 bases lying between them. CDR3 size: 15 residues. Here the CDR3 reads CASSPRVYERETQYF. In nucleotides, the CDR3 is TGTGCCAGCTCACCACGGGTCTACGAGAGGGAGACCCAGTACTTC. The full variable domain, in which reference TRBV18 and TRBJ2-5 provide the parts outside the CDR3, is NAGVMQNPRHLVRRRGQEARLRCSPMKGHSHVYWYRQLPEEGLKFMVYLQKENIIDESGMPKERFSAEFPKEGPSILRIQQVVRGDSAAYFCASSPRVYERETQYFGPGTRLLVL.

This chain connects TRBV9 to TRBJ2-7, with D possibly matching TRBD2 (6 bases). Germline-derived CDR1 and CDR2 are SGDLS and YYNGEE. The length of the CDR3 is 16 residues. V lost 4 bases to trimming and J lost 0 bases, with 17 bases between them. CDR3 in amino acids: CASSPQGLGSSYEQYF. In DNA form, the CDR3 reads TGTGCCAGCAGCCCTCAGGGACTGGGGAGCTCCTACGAGCAGTACTTC.

This chain joins TRBV5-1 and TRBJ2-2; 7 nucleotides line up with TRBD2. The V gene's germline CDR1 is SGHRS and CDR2 YFSETQ. The CDR3 has 16 residues. Losses at the gene ends were 6 bases for V and 1 base for J; bases not matched to a gene: 9. The CDR3 DNA reads as TGCGCCAGCAAAGGGACTACTGCCCTGAACACCGGGGAGCTGTTTTTT. This codes for CASKGTTALNTGELFF.

V is TRBV5-1 and J is TRBJ2-5; tentatively, D is TRBD1 (6 bases). V shed 2 bases and J shed 3 bases, with 17 bases lying between them. The CDR3 is 16 residues long. CDR1 and CDR2 from the germline V gene are SGHRS and YFSETQ. The CDR3 DNA sequence: TGCGCCAGCAGCTTCACAGGGACGGCCTCGAAAGAGACCCAGTACTTC. Translation: CASSFTGTASKETQYF.

This clonotype was detected a few times. V and J are TRBV3-1 and TRBJ1-4; tentatively, D is TRBD1 (6 bases). V lost 5 bases, J lost 11 bases, and 15 bases lay in between. The germline CDR1 and CDR2 sequences are LGHDT and YNNKEL (reference sequence). The CDR3 runs to 13 residues. CDR3 region: CASSALQGGKLFF. The CDR3 DNA follows: TGTGCCAGCAGCGCCCTACAGGGCGGGAAACTGTTTTTT.

The table lists this clonotype with a count of one. This sequence joins TRBV25-1 and TRBJ2-3, with unresolved D. Germline V gene data show CDR1 as MGHDK and CDR2 as SYGVNS. CDR3 size: 13 residues. Trimming left V 2 bases short and J 1 base short, with 4 bases between. The CDR3 DNA reads TGTGCCAGCAGTGAAGCTGGCACAGATACGCAGTATTTT. Translated: CASSEAGTDTQYF.

The chain joins TRBV27 to TRBJ1-4; the D is unclear. This CDR3 contains 14 residues. V lost 3 bases and J 0 bases, leaving 5 bases between the germline ends. CDR1 MNHEY and CDR2 SMNVEV come from the germline V gene (reference sequence). Here the CDR3 DNA reads TGTGCCAGCAGTTTTATACCAACTAATGAAAAACTGTTTTTT. It is translated as CASSFIPTNEKLFF.

This clonotype was observed a single time. V and J are TRBV6-5 and TRBJ1-1; D gene ambiguous. The germline V gene has CDR1 MNHEY and CDR2 SVGAGI. The CDR3 runs to 14 residues. The V gene lost 7 bases and the J gene lost 0 bases, with 12 bases spanning the gap. The CDR3 nucleotides are TGTGCCAGCACTCCGGGAAGCATGAACACTGAAGCTTTCTTT. Translating gives CASTPGSMNTEAFF.

This clonotype has only one observation. This chain uses TRBV30 with TRBJ1-5; maybe TRBD1 (5 bases). Looked up from germline, CDR1 is GTSNPN and CDR2 is SVGIG (reference sequence). Trimming pared 3 bases from V and 7 bases from J, leaving 13 bases between. This CDR3 is built from 13 residues. The CDR3 DNA reads as TGTGCCTGGAGCGAAAGGGGCCGGCAGCCCCAGCATTTT. Translated, it gives CAWSERGRQPQHF.

In its sample, this clonotype was seen once. The chain joins TRBV9 to TRBJ2-1, with D perhaps assigned TRBD1 or TRBD2 (5 bases each). CDR1 and CDR2 (germline): SGDLS, YYNGEE. V lost 0 bases, J lost 5 bases, and 18 bases lay in between. This CDR3 spans 17 amino acids. DNA for the CDR3: TGTGCCAGCAGCGTAGGAGGTGGGGCCGGGACCGACAATGAGCAGTTCTTC. It is translated as CASSVGGGAGTDNEQFF.

The chain joins TRBV6-2 or TRBV6-3 to TRBJ2-1, with D possibly being TRBD2 (6 bases). Germline CDR1 is MNHEY and CDR2 is SVGEGT. Trimming pared 1 base from V and 7 bases from J, leaving 8 bases between. This CDR3 has 13 amino acids. The CDR3 loop is CASSYYGGNEQFF. CDR3 nucleotides: TGTGCCAGCAGTTACTACGGAGGGAATGAGCAGTTCTTC.

This clonotype was counted only a few times. The chain recombines TRBV4-2 with TRBJ1-6; 8 positions match TRBD1. Germline loops: CDR1 LGHNA, CDR2 YNFKEQ. The CDR3 extends over 14 amino acids. The ends lost 4 bases at V and 11 bases at J; junction bases unmatched: 7. The CDR3 protein is CASSPDRGDAPLHF. The DNA for the CDR3 is TGTGCCAGCAGCCCCGACAGGGGAGACGCACCCCTCCACTTT.

V is TRBV2 and J is TRBJ2-3; TRBD2 matches at 11 bases. The CDR3 has 14 residues. Germline trimming cut 4 bases from V and 4 bases from J; bases unmatched to any gene: 1. The germline V gene has CDR1 SNHLY and CDR2 FYNNEI. CDR3 DNA: TGTGCCAGCAGTGGGGGACTAGCGGCAGATACGCAGTATTTT. Protein: CASSGGLAADTQYF. Full variable domain (missing parts from reference TRBV2 and TRBJ2-3): EPEVTQTPSHQVTQMGQEVILRCVPISNHLYFYWYRQILGQKVEFLVSFYNNEISEKSEIFDDQFSVERPDGSNFTLKIRSTKLEDSAMYFCASSGGLAADTQYFGPGTRLTVL.

The chain uses TRBV5-4 and TRBJ1-6; 7 nucleotides align to TRBD1. Trimming cost V 2 bases and J 13 bases; bases outside gene matches: 9. This CDR3 comprises 14 residues. Germline V lookup: CDR1 SGHNT, CDR2 YYREEE (reference sequence). Here the CDR3 DNA reads TGTGCCAGCAGCTTACCCACAGGGGCGGCTCCCCTCCACTTT. Protein: CASSLPTGAAPLHF. Looking up the rest from reference TRBV5-4 and TRBJ1-6 gives the full variable domain: ETGVTQSPTHLIKTRGQQVTLRCSSQSGHNTVSWYQQALGQGPQFIFQYYREEENGRGNFPPRFSGLQFPNYSSELNVNALELDDSALYLCASSLPTGAAPLHFGNGTRLTVT.

V gene TRBV20-1 combines with J gene TRBJ2-7; no reliable D call. The CDR3 sequence is 12 residues long. Germline CDR1 DFQATT, CDR2 SNEGSKA (reference sequence). V gave up 1 base and J gave up 7 bases, with 11 bases separating them. CDR3 sequence: CSARVPVLEQYF. For the CDR3, the DNA is TGCAGTGCTAGAGTGCCGGTGTTAGAGCAGTACTTC.

CDR3 coding DNA: TGTGCCAGCAGCTTAGAAGGGCGGCGGGGCTACACCTTC. Protein sequence: CASSLEGRRGYTF. The J gene is TRBJ1-2, the V gene TRBV7-3; D unresolved. The germline V gene encodes CDR1 SGHTA and CDR2 FQGTGA. This CDR3 has 13 residues. V was shortened by 2 bases and J by 8 bases, with 12 bases between the two germline ends.

V is TRBV30 and J is TRBJ1-1, with D possibly TRBD1 on 6 matching bases. The length of the CDR3 is 12 residues. Trimming pared 4 bases from V and 9 bases from J, leaving 15 bases between. From germline, CDR1 is GTSNPN and CDR2 SVGIG (reference sequence). CDR3 sequence (DNA): TGTGCCTGGACCCCAGGGCAGGGGCAAGCTTTCTTT. This translates into CAWTPGQGQAFF. Complete variable domain (other parts from reference TRBV30 and TRBJ1-1): SQTIHQWPATLVQPVGSPLSLECTVEGTSNPNLYWYRQAAGRGLQLLFYSVGIGQISSEVPQNLSASRPQDRQFILSSKKLLLSDSGFYLCAWTPGQGQAFFGQGTRLTVV.

V is TRBV20-1 and J is TRBJ2-7; D may be TRBD1 or TRBD2 (6 bases each). Trimming shortened V by 5 bases and J by 3 bases, and 20 bases separated the two germline ends. Germline V gene sequence: CDR1 DFQATT, CDR2 SNEGSKA (reference sequence). The CDR3 is made up of 15 amino acids. The CDR3: CSALRGTGALYEQYF. As DNA, the CDR3 is TGCAGTGCTTTAAGGGGCACGGGGGCTCTCTACGAGCAGTACTTC.

The CDR3 here is CASSSPTTGRYGYTF. The CDR3, as DNA: TGTGCCAGCAGCTCCCCGACGACAGGACGCTATGGCTACACCTTC. The gene calls are TRBV13 and TRBJ1-2, with a possible D match to TRBD1 (6 bases). There are 15 residues in the CDR3. V was pared by 4 bases and J by 4 bases, with 16 bases between. Germline V CDR1 and CDR2: PRHDT, FYEKMQ (reference sequence).

This chain joins TRBV12-3 or TRBV12-4 and TRBJ2-4; D call uncertain. Trimming removed 1 base at V and 9 bases at J, with 10 bases between. The CDR3 is made up of 13 amino acids. CDR3 sequence: CASSLEVNTIQYF. CDR3 in DNA: TGTGCCAGCAGTTTAGAGGTCAATACCATTCAGTACTTC.

The V and J genes are TRBV7-9 and TRBJ2-3; tentatively, D is TRBD1 (6 bases). CDR1 is SEHNR, CDR2 FQNEAQ, per germline (reference sequence). V was cut by 5 bases and J by 2 bases, with 14 bases left in between. The CDR3 runs to 15 residues. Here the CDR3 DNA reads TGTGCCAGCAGCAAACAGGGTCCAACCACAGATACGCAGTATTTT. It is translated as CASSKQGPTTDTQYF.